Given below is one TCR beta chain in context. This clonotype was observed a few times. Its antigen remains unidentified. The input lacks base qualities; no much larger clone sits a single base away. The sample belongs to a study of T cell repertoires in cytomegalovirus infection (dated by TCRdb to the late 2010s). Describing the broader study: Alongside well-studied HLA-B-restricted epitopes, the peptide stimulations were aimed at recently identified HLA-C-restricted CMV epitopes, whose presentation resists viral immunomodulation. The HLA type of each donor mattered for the analysis, because public TCR beta signatures pointed to carriage of CMV infection along with the matching HLA type. What the authors observed across the whole study: The ex vivo response was dominated by HLA-C-restricted CMV-specific TCR beta clonotypes, which also provided the single most frequent clonotype in two of eight donors. Carriers of CMV infection plus the relevant HLA type were discriminated by the cumulative frequency of public TCR beta family members in the study cohort and in an independent 352-donor cohort.

Taken with the paper, the label for treatment or condition translates to: in vitro stimulation with specific CMV peptide epitopes to enrich CMV-specific T cells. Data came from an Illumina HiSeq 1500. The public sequencing data were trimmed at Q25 with fastp and processed into clonotypes with MiXCR by TCRdb, which kept only in-frame beta chains. Every entry covers one CDR3 protein and lists the most common genes and DNA from its rows. This sample comprises roughly 350,000 distinct CDR3 sequences, around a third of them detected only once. Clones ranked in the top ten supply roughly 12% of the sample. Cut back by 3 bases and 8 bases, the V and J ends lie 13 bases apart. The CDR3 covers 13 residues, taking in both the cysteine and the phenylalanine. Only the CDR3 region is kept as DNA, spanning 39 bases read in frame from base 1.

The specimen was cultured PBMCs, collected from culture after CMV antigen stimulation. The chain joins TRBV12-3 or TRBV12-4 to TRBJ1-2, with the identity of the D gene unclear. This TCR was sampled from a human donor in good health (CMV status not recorded). Some clones in this sample may be carry-over from other donors' samples. Here the CDR3 is given as CASSFEEKPGYTF. The sequence in DNA is TGTGCCAGCAGTTTTGAGGAGAAACCGGGCTACACCTTC.